The 8 T cell receptor beta chains presented below share a single source sample, sequenced in a study of blood T cell repertoires in COVID-19. TCRdb keeps only in-frame clones here, not all; method: immunoSEQ multiplex PCR. The table lists approximately 160,000 clones, roughly 81% of them singletons. The material sequenced was peripheral blood. Receptors were obtained from a woman in her fifties or sixties with COVID-19, enrolled during active disease.

This chain uses TRBV19 with TRBJ1-1; 7 nucleotides line up with TRBD1. The CDR3 contains 15 residues. Germline values: CDR1 LNHDA, CDR2 SQIVND (reference sequence). Trimming removed 3 bases from V and 5 bases from J; junction bases left unmatched: 9. The CDR3 nucleotides are TGTGCCAGTAGTATCCCGACAGGGAAAGGGACTGAAGCTTTCTTT. Encoded protein: CASSIPTGKGTEAFF.

The gene calls are TRBV6-5 and TRBJ1-1; 7 nucleotides match TRBD1. This CDR3 spans 14 amino acids. Trimming cost V 7 bases and J 0 bases; bases outside gene matches: 5. The germline CDR1 and CDR2 sequences are MNHEY and SVGAGI. CDR3 DNA: TGTGCCAGCACCCCGCAGGGGGTGAACACTGAAGCTTTCTTT. Translation: CASTPQGVNTEAFF.

CDR3 sequence reads: CASSPRGGAGGPNQPQHF. The CDR3 nucleotides read TGTGCCAGCAGCCCCCGAGGCGGGGCCGGGGGGCCTAATCAGCCCCAGCATTTT. The V call is TRBV7-2, the J call TRBJ1-5; tentative D call: TRBD1 (6 bases). The CDR3 length is 18 residues. V was trimmed by 5 bases and J by 4 bases, leaving 24 bases between them. The germline CDR1 and CDR2 sequences are SGHTA and FQGNSA.

The chain is built from TRBV15 and TRBJ2-7; 11 nucleotides match TRBD1. Germline V lookup: CDR1 LNHNV, CDR2 YYDKDF (reference sequence). The CDR3 loop spans 16 amino acids. Germline trimming cut 5 bases from V and 2 bases from J; bases unmatched to any gene: 8. The CDR3 spells CATSLRTGGLPYEQYF. The CDR3 DNA sequence: TGTGCCACCAGCCTCCGGACAGGGGGCCTTCCCTACGAGCAGTACTTC.

The rearrangement joins TRBV7-9 to TRBJ1-4, with a weak D call TRBD1 (6 bases). Trimming pared 4 bases from V and 4 bases from J, leaving 13 bases between. Germline loops: CDR1 SEHNR, CDR2 FQNEAQ (reference sequence). CDR3 length: 15 amino acids. Here the CDR3 DNA reads TGTGCCAGCAGCTACGGGACAAAGGATAATGAAAAACTGTTTTTT. Translated: CASSYGTKDNEKLFF.

This chain uses TRBV7-9 with TRBJ2-3, with D unclear. Germline CDR1 reads SEHNR; CDR2 reads FQNEAQ (reference sequence). This CDR3 has 13 residues. The germline V and J ends were trimmed by 3 bases and 2 bases, with 6 bases remaining between them. CDR3 protein: CASSFGATDTQYF. Here the CDR3 DNA reads TGTGCCAGCAGCTTCGGAGCCACAGATACGCAGTATTTT. Variable domain in full (rest from reference TRBV7-9 and TRBJ2-3): DTGVSQNPRHKITKRGQNVTFRCDPISEHNRLYWYRQTLGQGPEFLTYFQNEAQLEKSRLLSDRFSAERPKGSFSTLEIQRTEQGDSAMYLCASSFGATDTQYFGPGTRLTVL.

V gene TRBV7-2 combines with J gene TRBJ1-2; 9 bases are shared with TRBD1. The V gene's germline CDR1 is SGHTA and CDR2 FQGNSA. The CDR3 contains 15 residues. V shed 5 bases, J shed 5 bases, and the junction held 9 bases outside the gene matches. CDR3 residues: CASSQAGQGTYGYTF. In DNA, the CDR3 is TGTGCCAGCAGCCAAGCGGGACAGGGCACTTATGGCTACACCTTC.

The rearrangement joins TRBV19 to TRBJ1-1; 11 nucleotides align to TRBD1. The junction had 6 bases not matched to a gene; V was cut back by 5 bases and J by 10 bases. This CDR3 spans 13 amino acids. Germline assignment: CDR1 LNHDA and CDR2 SQIVND (reference sequence). CDR3 region: CASSSDRGLVAFF. CDR3 bases: TGTGCCAGTAGTTCGGACAGGGGGCTGGTAGCTTTCTTT. Full variable domain (rest looked up from reference TRBV19 and TRBJ1-1): DGGITQSPKYLFRKEGQNVTLSCEQNLNHDAMYWYRQDPGQGLRLIYYSQIVNDFQKGDIAEGYSVSREKKESFPLTVTSAQKNPTAFYLCASSSDRGLVAFFGQGTRLTVV.